One and the same sample provided the 5 T cell receptor beta chains below, sequenced in a study of T cells after yellow fever vaccination. TCRdb fed the 5' RACE reads into MiXCR, producing one record per CDR3 protein. This table has 45,000 to 60,000 distinct CDR3 sequences, approximately 6% appearing once. Sequenced here: PBMCs, either bulk or a sorted T-cell subset (CD4+, CD8+, memory, or dextramer-sorted; not recorded which), sampled on the day of the yellow fever booster vaccination. Receptors originate from a man younger than 30 who received the YFV17D yellow fever vaccine.

In this sample, this clonotype turned up a few times. The chain uses TRBV7-2 and TRBJ2-2; D is perhaps TRBD2 (7 bases). The CDR3 has 15 amino acids. Deletions cut 3 bases from V and 4 bases from J, with 12 bases between. Looked up from germline, CDR1 is SGHTA and CDR2 is FQGNSA. The CDR3 loop reads CASSLWGGRTGELFF. In DNA, the CDR3 is TGTGCCAGCAGCTTGTGGGGGGGCCGCACCGGGGAGCTGTTTTTT.

This clonotype was detected only a few times. The J gene is TRBJ1-6, the V gene TRBV4-1; 8 positions match TRBD1. There are 17 residues in the CDR3. Trimming cost V 3 bases and J 8 bases; bases outside gene matches: 12. Germline V CDR1 and CDR2: MGHRA, YSYEKL. CDR3 nucleotide sequence: TGCGCCAGCAGCCAGAAACAGGGGGTCATCTTTTATTCACCCCTCCACTTT. This translates into CASSQKQGVIFYSPLHF.

There are many counts of this clonotype. The genes are TRBV4-3 and TRBJ2-7; 12 bases line up with TRBD1. V dropped 1 base and J dropped 7; count of bases not matched to a gene: 5. Germline V CDR1 and CDR2: LGHNA, YSLEER. CDR3 length: 15 amino acids. DNA for the CDR3: TGCGCCAGCAGCCAAGCTGGGACAGGGGGCGAAGAGCAGTACTTC. The encoded protein is CASSQAGTGGEEQYF.

This clonotype came up many times. The CDR3: CASSQTGNPTEAFF. CDR3 sequence (DNA): TGCGCCAGCAGCCAGACAGGGAATCCGACTGAAGCTTTCTTT. The chain combines TRBV5-1 with TRBJ1-1; 7 bases line up with TRBD1. The germline V gene encodes CDR1 SGHRS and CDR2 YFSETQ. This CDR3 is 14 amino acids long. V was clipped by 4 bases and J by 5 bases; unmatched bases: 8.

This clonotype was observed a handful of times. The chain carries TRBV3-1 and TRBJ1-2, with D maybe TRBD1 (6 bases). CDR1 is LGHDT and CDR2 is YNNKEL in the germline V gene (reference sequence). Trimming removed 4 bases at V and 2 bases at J, with 20 bases between. This CDR3 is built from 17 residues. This chain's CDR3 is CASSPRGALMANYGYTF. The CDR3 nucleotides read TGTGCCAGCAGCCCGAGGGGGGCGCTTATGGCCAACTATGGCTACACCTTC. The full variable domain, rest sourced from reference TRBV3-1 and TRBJ1-2, is DTAVSQTPKYLVTQMGNDKSIKCEQNLGHDTMYWYKQDSKKFLKIMFSYNNKELIINETVPNRFSPKSPDKAHLNLHINSLELGDSAVYFCASSPRGALMANYGYTFGSGTRLTVV.